This passage covers 12 T cell receptor beta chains from one sample sequenced in a study of metastatic and nonmetastatic thyroid tumors. From the PCR reads, TCRdb re-called clones with MiXCR. The data show a few thousand clones, less than 25% seen once. Thyroid surgery was preceded by no treatment in any patient. The sequenced material came from tumor tissue. The origin of the receptors is a female donor with papillary thyroid cancer or a benign thyroid nodule (not recorded which). Some clones in this sample may be carry-over from other donors' samples.

The chain carries TRBV5-6 and TRBJ2-7; D is ambiguous. The CDR3 totals 13 residues. Germline CDR1 is SGHDT and CDR2 is YYEEEE. Trimming shortened V by 0 bases and J by 6 bases, and 10 bases separated the two germline ends. The CDR3 spells CASSLAGGFEQYF. CDR3 in DNA: TGTGCCAGCAGCTTGGCCGGCGGATTCGAGCAGTACTTC.

This clone has ten or more counts. The J gene is TRBJ1-5, the V gene TRBV30; tentative D call: TRBD1 (6 bases). The CDR3 sequence is 15 residues long. Germline CDR1 and CDR2: GTSNPN and SVGIG (reference sequence). Trimming removed 4 bases from V and 0 bases from J, with 13 bases in between. CDR3: CAWKKGHNSNQPQHF. DNA of the CDR3: TGTGCCTGGAAGAAGGGACACAATAGCAATCAGCCCCAGCATTTT.

The rearrangement joins TRBV20-1 to TRBJ1-2; TRBD1 might be the D (5 bases). Trimming left V 0 bases short and J 2 bases short, with 10 bases between. Germline V CDR1 and CDR2: DFQATT, SNEGSKA (reference sequence). The CDR3 totals 14 residues. CDR3 DNA: TGCAGTGCTAGAGATTACGGGGACAACTATGGCTACACCTTC. Its protein product is CSARDYGDNYGYTF.

The rearrangement links TRBV11-2 to TRBJ2-7; no clear D. Germline CDR1 reads SGHAT; CDR2 reads FQNNGV. Between the trimmed V and J ends, which lost 1 base and 0 bases, there was a span of 7 bases. CDR3 size: 14 residues. CDR3 residues: CASSLARSSYEQYF. The DNA of the CDR3 is TGTGCCAGCAGCTTAGCGCGCAGCTCCTACGAGCAGTACTTC.

This sequence joins TRBV6-2 or TRBV6-3 and TRBJ2-7; possibly TRBD2 for D (5 bases). V dropped 6 bases and J dropped 2 bases, with 11 bases sitting between them. Germline V gives CDR1 MNHEY, CDR2 SVGEGT. The CDR3 consists of 13 residues. The CDR3 loop reads CASSKDWAYEQYF. The CDR3 region has the DNA TGTGCCAGCAGCAAGGACTGGGCCTACGAGCAGTACTTC.

This clone occurred many times. This sequence joins TRBV27 and TRBJ2-7, with D uncertain. V lost 3 bases and J lost 0, with 12 bases in between. The CDR3 contains 15 residues. Germline CDR1 reads MNHEY; CDR2 reads SMNVEV (reference sequence). The CDR3 sequence is CASSFSETLSYEQYF. The CDR3 DNA sequence: TGTGCCAGCAGTTTCTCGGAAACCCTCTCCTACGAGCAGTACTTC.

By share, this clone counts as large. In the same sample, other DNA sequences code for this CDR3. The chain recombines TRBV12-5 with TRBJ2-2, with D perhaps TRBD1 (8 bases). Germline V gives CDR1 LGHNT, CDR2 FRNRAP. With 2 bases removed from V and 4 bases from J, the gap between germline ends came to 14 bases. This CDR3 is built from 16 residues. This chain's CDR3 is CASGLTQGEGTGELFF. Here the CDR3 DNA reads TGTGCTAGTGGTTTGACACAGGGGGAGGGCACCGGGGAGCTGTTTTTT.

The CDR3 nucleotides read TGTGCCAGCAGTCCGGGACTAGCGGTTAGGGGGGATGAGCAGTTCTTC. Translating it yields CASSPGLAVRGDEQFF. The chain carries TRBV27 and TRBJ2-1; 11 nucleotides match TRBD2. After removal of 5 bases from V and 8 bases from J, the junction contained 11 bases not matched to a gene. The CDR3 sequence is 16 residues long. The germline CDR1 and CDR2 sequences are MNHEY and SMNVEV (reference sequence).

In its sample, this clone ranks as medium-sized. A clone one base away is much larger, so this may be a read error. The chain combines TRBV28 with TRBJ1-2, with D perhaps TRBD1 (6 bases). From germline, CDR1 is MDHEN and CDR2 SYDVKM. Trimming took off 5 bases at V and 8 bases at J, with 12 bases between the two ends. The CDR3 is 12 amino acids. CDR3 sequence (DNA): TGTGCCAGCAGTCTGGGGGGGGGCGGCTACACCTTC. Its translation is CASSLGGGGYTF.

The chain couples TRBV6-1 to TRBJ1-1; D is unclear. The CDR3 contains 15 residues. Trimming took 1 base from V and 5 from J, leaving 14 bases between them. Germline loops: CDR1 MNHNS, CDR2 SASEGT. The CDR3 coding sequence is TGTGCCAGCAGTGAAGTTGGCAGCCTGGGGACTGAAGCTTTCTTT. It specifies CASSEVGSLGTEAFF.

In its sample, this clone is medium-sized. This sequence joins TRBV6-1 and TRBJ1-4, with TRBD1 as a possible D gene (6 bases). V lost 4 bases, J lost 8 bases, and 11 bases lay in between. Germline lookup yields CDR1 MNHNS and CDR2 SASEGT. The CDR3 is made up of 13 amino acids. The CDR3 spells CASSANRDEKLFF. CDR3 bases: TGTGCCAGCAGTGCAAACAGGGACGAAAAACTGTTTTTT.

This clone is termed large (0.1 to 1%). V is TRBV27 and J is TRBJ2-3, with no clear D. The CDR3 extends over 14 amino acids. V was trimmed by 2 bases and J by 4 bases, leaving 10 bases between them. The germline V gene has CDR1 MNHEY and CDR2 SMNVEV (reference sequence). For the CDR3, the DNA is TGTGCCAGCAGTTTAAGTTCGGCAGCAGATACGCAGTATTTT. Amino acids: CASSLSSAADTQYF.